This T cell receptor beta chain came from a study of cytomegalovirus exposure and HLA in healthy donors. Overall study results and limits: Later analysis indicated greater clonal expansion among HLA-associated TCR beta chains than among equally common other chains. Looking again later, the authors saw that most CMV-associated TCR beta chains seemed HLA-restricted. In a later analysis, V- and J-gene trimming of beta chains associated with a DCLRE1C missense variant, replicated independently.

As for this clone: Its antigen is currently unknown.

This CDR3 comprises 12 residues. Between the trimmed V and J ends, which lost 10 bases and 8 bases, there was a span of 17 bases. Germline V CDR1 and CDR2: ENHRY, SYGVKD. The PCR used 60 Vbeta and 13 Jbeta primers. Per the authors' pipeline: Counted up in a later analysis, unique TCR beta chains came to some 75 million, with around 12 million shared. Assay used: immunoSEQ multiplex PCR; TCRdb lists only in-frame clones, some missing. Clone size and V and J calls were adopted from that table, with D and trimming inferred from the DNA. The repertoire holds 85,000 to 90,000 clones, with about 66% as singletons.

This clonotype was obtained from a young man in good health and CMV-seronegative. The sample taken for sequencing was PBMCs. The gene calls are TRBV10-3 and TRBJ1-2; the D gene is possibly TRBD1 (6 bases). The CDR3 protein is CATSTGSGGYTF. For the CDR3, the DNA is TGTGCCACCTCCACAGGGTCTGGCGGCTACACCTTC.